What follows are 25 T cell receptor beta chains derived from one specimen sequenced in a study of shared clonotypes between healthy human individuals. This table comes from immunoSEQ multiplex PCR, and its TCRdb copy is limited to in-frame clones, with some not included. The data contain about 330,000 clones, 74% of them singletons. The sequenced material came from memory CD4+ T cells sorted from blood. Subset described: CD45RA-negative fraction. Receptor source: a man aged 25-45 years in good health.

The rearrangement uses TRBV6-5 and TRBJ1-4; 10 nucleotides align to TRBD1. The CDR3 extends over 15 amino acids. V lost 6 bases to trimming and J lost 3 bases; unmatched junction nucleotides: 4. The germline V gene encodes CDR1 MNHEY and CDR2 SVGAGI. The CDR3 here is CASSLGTGANEKLFF. Written as DNA, the CDR3 is TGTGCCAGCAGCCTAGGGACAGGGGCTAATGAAAAACTGTTTTTT.

This clone was recorded many times. The chain is built from TRBV7-9 and TRBJ2-5; TRBD2 might be the D (6 bases). Germline V CDR1 and CDR2: SEHNR, FQNEAQ (reference sequence). The CDR3 totals 16 residues. The germline V and J ends were trimmed by 4 bases and 5 bases, with 20 bases remaining between them. DNA of the CDR3: TGTGCCAGCAGCTCCTCTTTTCCCGGGAGCGGGGAGACCCAGTACTTC. Protein: CASSSSFPGSGETQYF.

The rearrangement uses TRBV28 and TRBJ1-1; TRBD1 matches at 8 bases. CDR1 is MDHEN, CDR2 SYDVKM, per germline. With 6 bases clipped from V and 4 bases from J, the junction kept 10 bases outside the gene matches. This CDR3 has 15 amino acids. The CDR3 nucleotides are TGTGCCAGCAGCCCGCCGACAGGGGTGAGCACTGAAGCTTTCTTT. Encoded protein: CASSPPTGVSTEAFF.

This chain links TRBV9 with TRBJ1-6, with no clear D. Germline V gives CDR1 SGDLS, CDR2 YYNGEE. The germline V and J ends were trimmed by 5 bases and 5 bases, with 11 bases remaining between them. The CDR3 runs to 14 residues. The CDR3 sequence is CASRKGLDNSPLHF. The CDR3 DNA is TGTGCCAGCAGGAAGGGTCTGGATAATTCACCCCTCCACTTT.

The chain uses TRBV5-1 and TRBJ2-7; 8 bases map to TRBD1. V gave up 3 bases and J gave up 1 base; unmatched junction bases: 6. Germline values: CDR1 SGHRS, CDR2 YFSETQ. CDR3 size: 15 residues. The CDR3 is CASSSTGDPSYEQYF. CDR3 nucleotides: TGCGCCAGCAGCTCGACAGGGGACCCATCCTACGAGCAGTACTTC. Full variable domain (outside the CDR3, taken from reference TRBV5-1 and TRBJ2-7): KAGVTQTPRYLIKTRGQQVTLSCSPISGHRSVSWYQQTPGQGLQFLFEYFSETQRNKGNFPGRFSGRQFSNSRSEMNVSTLELGDSALYLCASSSTGDPSYEQYFGPGTRLTVT.

The rearrangement links TRBV6-1 to TRBJ1-1; perhaps TRBD1 as D (5 bases). Trimming removed 6 bases from V and 6 bases from J, with 17 bases in between. From germline, CDR1 is MNHNS and CDR2 SASEGT. The CDR3 has 14 amino acids. The CDR3 sequence: CASSGVGVAAEAFF. The CDR3 bases are TGTGCCAGCAGCGGGGTGGGGGTCGCCGCTGAAGCTTTCTTT.

This clone was detected only once. V is TRBV27 and J is TRBJ2-5; 14 positions match TRBD2. CDR1 is MNHEY and CDR2 is SMNVEV in the germline V gene (reference sequence). The CDR3 loop spans 17 amino acids. Trimming at V came to 1 base and at J to 5 bases, leaving 6 bases not matched to a gene. The CDR3 nucleotides read TGTGCCAGCAGTTTATACGGGACTAGCGGGAGAGGGGAGACCCAGTACTTC. It codes for CASSLYGTSGRGETQYF.

This clone was found a few times. The CDR3 loop is CASSLTIAYNEQFF. In DNA, the CDR3 is TGTGCCAGCAGCTTAACTATAGCTTACAATGAGCAGTTCTTC. The chain employs TRBV7-2 and TRBJ2-1; unclear D gene. The germline V and J ends were trimmed by 2 bases and 4 bases, with 9 bases remaining between them. Per germline, CDR1 SGHTA and CDR2 FQGNSA. The CDR3 loop spans 14 amino acids.

This chain joins TRBV2 and TRBJ2-7, with TRBD1 identical over 10 bases. V trimming: 4 bases; J trimming: 5 bases; junction bases outside the gene matches: 5. This CDR3 is built from 14 residues. Germline V gene lookup returns CDR1 SNHLY and CDR2 FYNNEI. CDR3 nucleotides: TGTGCCAGCAGTGGGGGACAGGGGCCTGACGAGCAGTACTTC. Its translation is CASSGGQGPDEQYF.

The chain is built from TRBV5-4 and TRBJ2-1; D is perhaps TRBD2 (5 bases). Germline V gene sequence: CDR1 SGHNT, CDR2 YYREEE (reference sequence). The CDR3 consists of 12 residues. V lost 4 bases to trimming and J lost 8 bases, with 10 bases between them. The CDR3 here is CASSKNGDEQFF. CDR3 DNA: TGTGCCAGCAGCAAAAACGGGGATGAGCAGTTCTTC.

V usage is TRBV6-5 and J usage is TRBJ1-4, with TRBD1 identical over 9 bases. The CDR3 has 15 amino acids. The germline V gene has CDR1 MNHEY and CDR2 SVGAGI. Losses at the gene ends were 2 bases for V and 8 bases for J; bases not matched to a gene: 6. The CDR3 reads CASSYGGTGNEKLFF. As DNA, the CDR3 is TGTGCCAGCAGTTACGGGGGGACAGGGAACGAAAAACTGTTTTTT.

J is TRBJ1-2 and V is TRBV7-2; 9 bases fit TRBD1. Unmatched junction bases numbered 1, after V lost 5 bases and J lost 6 bases. Germline V gives CDR1 SGHTA, CDR2 FQGNSA. CDR3 length equals 12 residues. CDR3 protein: CASSGTGHGYTF. The CDR3 bases are TGTGCCAGCAGCGGGACAGGGCATGGCTACACCTTC. The whole variable domain, filled in from reference TRBV7-2 and TRBJ1-2, reads GAGVSQSPSNKVTEKGKDVELRCDPISGHTALYWYRQSLGQGLEFLIYFQGNSAPDKSGLPSDRFSAERTGGSVSTLTIQRTQQEDSAVYLCASSGTGHGYTFGSGTRLTVV.

The genes are TRBV7-3 and TRBJ2-1; the D gene is possibly TRBD1 (5 bases). The V and J ends lost 5 bases and 7 bases respectively, with 18 bases between them. CDR3 size: 15 residues. Per germline, CDR1 SGHTA and CDR2 FQGTGA. The CDR3 sequence: CASSHRQYPTNEQFF. CDR3 bases: TGTGCCAGCAGCCACAGACAGTATCCTACTAATGAGCAGTTCTTC.

This clone was observed once. This chain connects TRBV6-8 to TRBJ2-7; 9 positions agree with TRBD2. The CDR3 runs to 19 residues. V was pared by 4 bases and J by 0 bases, with 16 bases of the junction left unmatched. Germline V gene lookup returns CDR1 MNHGY and CDR2 SAAAGT. CDR3 coding DNA: TGTGCCAGCAGTTGCCAGACTAGCGGCCATTCCCATAGCTCCTACGAGCAGTACTTC. Its protein product is CASSCQTSGHSHSSYEQYF.

The chain recombines TRBV15 with TRBJ2-2, with 10 bases aligning to TRBD2. Germline trimming cut 6 bases from V and 7 bases from J; bases unmatched to any gene: 8. Germline V gives CDR1 LNHNV, CDR2 YYDKDF (reference sequence). This CDR3 has 15 residues. As DNA, the CDR3 is TGTGCCACCAGGACTGAGCTAGCGGGAGTCGGGGAGCTGTTTTTT. It is translated as CATRTELAGVGELFF.

The genes are TRBV9 and TRBJ2-5, with a possible D match to TRBD2 (5 bases). Per the germline V gene, CDR1 is SGDLS and CDR2 is YYNGEE. The V end lost 0 bases, the J end lost 5 bases, and 17 bases lay between the germline ends. CDR3 length: 16 amino acids. The CDR3 reads CASSVALTKGEETQYF. The CDR3 DNA sequence: TGTGCCAGCAGCGTAGCTTTAACGAAGGGAGAGGAGACCCAGTACTTC.

This sequence joins TRBV5-1 and TRBJ2-2; D possibly uses TRBD1 or TRBD2 (6 bases each). Trimming left V 3 bases short and J 0 bases short, with 12 bases between. There are 16 residues in the CDR3. In germline, CDR1 is SGHRS, CDR2 YFSETQ. The CDR3 DNA reads as TGCGCCAGCAGCTGGGCAGGGGACTCGAACACCGGGGAGCTGTTTTTT. It codes for CASSWAGDSNTGELFF.

This clone was seen many times. This specimen includes other DNA sequences encoding the same CDR3. The chain combines TRBV6-1 with TRBJ2-6; D is undetermined. This CDR3 contains 13 residues. Per germline, CDR1 MNHNS and CDR2 SASEGT. The V and J ends lost 9 bases and 0 bases respectively, with 6 bases between them. This CDR3 is CASSLSGANVLTF. As DNA, the CDR3 is TGTGCCAGTTCCCTCTCTGGGGCCAACGTCCTGACTTTC.

V usage is TRBV7-3 and J usage is TRBJ2-1, with D tentatively TRBD1 or TRBD2 (5 bases each). Germline CDR1 SGHTA, CDR2 FQGTGA. This CDR3 contains 16 residues. Trimming stripped 2 bases from V and 6 bases from J, with 17 bases between. The CDR3 DNA follows: TGTGCCAGCAGCTTACGCCGGGACGGAGGAACCAATGAGCAGTTCTTC. Translation: CASSLRRDGGTNEQFF.

In this sample, this clone turned up once. The junction does not match germline at one end; this may be a read error. Other DNA sequences from this sample encode an identical CDR3 as well. The chain employs TRBV6-1 and TRBJ2-7; 12 positions agree with TRBD2. This CDR3 has 15 amino acids. Germline V gene sequence: CDR1 MNHNS, CDR2 SASEGT. CDR3 loop: CASSVTSGSSYEQYF. The CDR3 region has the DNA TGTGCCAGCAGTGTGACTAGCGGGAGCTCCTACGAGCAATACTTC.

The V and J genes are TRBV7-8 and TRBJ2-1; D is perhaps TRBD1 (6 bases). The V gene's germline CDR1 is SGHVS and CDR2 FQNEAQ. The CDR3 is made up of 15 amino acids. V dropped 5 bases and J dropped 2 bases, with 13 bases sitting between them. CDR3 in DNA: TGTGCCAGCAGCCACCGGGACACGACCTACAATGAGCAGTTCTTC. Protein sequence: CASSHRDTTYNEQFF.

This clone occurred once. V and J are TRBV7-6 and TRBJ1-1; D is unresolved. Germline V lookup: CDR1 SGHVS, CDR2 FNYEAQ. V gave up 6 bases and J gave up 10 bases, with 12 bases separating them. CDR3 length equals 11 residues. The CDR3, as DNA: TGTGCCAGCAGGACCTCCCCGGGAGCTTTCTTT. Residues: CASRTSPGAFF. The whole variable domain, filled in from reference TRBV7-6 and TRBJ1-1, reads GAGVSQSPRYKVTKRGQDVALRCDPISGHVSLYWYRQALGQGPEFLTYFNYEAQQDKSGLPNDRFSAERPEGSISTLTIQRTEQRDSAMYRCASRTSPGAFFGQGTRLTVV.

J is TRBJ2-7 and V is TRBV28, with a tentative D call TRBD2 (6 bases). With 3 bases removed from V and 0 bases from J, the gap between germline ends came to 9 bases. Germline V gene lookup returns CDR1 MDHEN and CDR2 SYDVKM. CDR3 length: 14 amino acids. The DNA of the CDR3 is TGTGCCAGCAGTTTCATGGGGGGCTCCTACGAGCAGTACTTC. Residues: CASSFMGGSYEQYF.

The chain combines TRBV11-1 with TRBJ2-1, with 10 bases that match TRBD2. Trimming removed 5 bases from V and 5 bases from J; junction bases left unmatched: 9. This CDR3 has 16 residues. The germline V gene has CDR1 SGHAT and CDR2 FQDESV (reference sequence). The CDR3 nucleotides read TGTGCCAGCAGCCCGCCGCTAGCGGGGGCTAACAATGAGCAGTTCTTC. This translates into CASSPPLAGANNEQFF.

This clone was detected ten times or more. V gene TRBV30 combines with J gene TRBJ1-1, with TRBD1 matching over 7 bases. Germline lookup yields CDR1 GTSNPN and CDR2 SVGIG (reference sequence). The junction had 4 bases not matched to a gene; V was cut back by 3 bases and J by 3 bases. The length of the CDR3 is 13 residues. CDR3 loop: CAWSARGYTEAFF. The CDR3 DNA reads TGTGCCTGGAGCGCCAGGGGGTACACTGAAGCTTTCTTT.